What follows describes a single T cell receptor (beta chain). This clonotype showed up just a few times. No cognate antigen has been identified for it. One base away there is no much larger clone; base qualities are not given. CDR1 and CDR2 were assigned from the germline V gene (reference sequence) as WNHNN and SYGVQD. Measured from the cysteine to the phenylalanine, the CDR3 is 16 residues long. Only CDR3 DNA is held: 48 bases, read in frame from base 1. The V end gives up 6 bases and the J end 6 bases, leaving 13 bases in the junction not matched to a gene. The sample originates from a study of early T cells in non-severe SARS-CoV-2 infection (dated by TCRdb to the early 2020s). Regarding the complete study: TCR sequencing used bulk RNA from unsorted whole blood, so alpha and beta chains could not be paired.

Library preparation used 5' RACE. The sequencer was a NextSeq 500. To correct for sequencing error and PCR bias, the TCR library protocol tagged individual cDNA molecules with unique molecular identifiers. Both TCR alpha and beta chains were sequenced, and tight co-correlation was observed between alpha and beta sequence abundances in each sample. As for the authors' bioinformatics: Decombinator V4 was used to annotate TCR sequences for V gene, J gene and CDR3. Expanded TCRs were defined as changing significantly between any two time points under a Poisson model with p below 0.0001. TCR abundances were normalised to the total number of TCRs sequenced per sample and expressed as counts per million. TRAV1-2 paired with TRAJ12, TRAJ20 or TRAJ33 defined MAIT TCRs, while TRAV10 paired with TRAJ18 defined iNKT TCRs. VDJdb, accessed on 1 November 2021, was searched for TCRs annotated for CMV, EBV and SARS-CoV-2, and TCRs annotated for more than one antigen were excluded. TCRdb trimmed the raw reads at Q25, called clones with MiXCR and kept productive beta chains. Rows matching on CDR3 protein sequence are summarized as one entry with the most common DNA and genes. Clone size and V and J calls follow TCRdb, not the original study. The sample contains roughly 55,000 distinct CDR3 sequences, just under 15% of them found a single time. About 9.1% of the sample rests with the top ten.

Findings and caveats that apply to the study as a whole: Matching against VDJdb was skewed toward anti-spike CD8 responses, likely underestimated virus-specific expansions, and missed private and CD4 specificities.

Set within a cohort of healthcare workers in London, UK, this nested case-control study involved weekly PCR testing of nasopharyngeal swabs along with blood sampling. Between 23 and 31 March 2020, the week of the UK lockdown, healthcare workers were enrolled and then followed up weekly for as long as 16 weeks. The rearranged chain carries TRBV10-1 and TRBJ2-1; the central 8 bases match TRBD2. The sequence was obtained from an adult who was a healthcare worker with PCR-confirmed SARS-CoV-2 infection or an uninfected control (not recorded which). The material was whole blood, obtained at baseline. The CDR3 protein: CASSLFPGGGINEQFF. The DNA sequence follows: TGCGCCAGCAGCTTGTTTCCGGGAGGGGGAATCAATGAGCAGTTCTTC.